Listed below are T cell receptor beta chains from one sample, sequenced in a study of T cells in Graves' hyperthyroidism and ophthalmopathy. TCRdb passed the multiplex PCR reads through MiXCR, listing each CDR3 protein once. The data contain about 59,000 distinct CDR3 sequences, about 53% of them singletons. The specimen sequenced was blood. Receptors originate from a woman aged 60 to 75 with Graves' ophthalmopathy. The conserved cysteine and the conserved F or W are not part of the CDR3 here. Fields, in order: V gene, CDR3 protein.

TRBV27	ASCIRSGYEQY
TRBV24-1	ATSGLGLAGSDDEQF
TRBV10-3	AISERDRDYEQY
TRBV12-3/TRBV12-4	ASSFGPEGGTDTQY
TRBV2	ASSRIPQPGLYEQY
TRBV7-9	ASSSKPGTGGDTDTQY
TRBV19	ASSITEYNEPQH
TRBV6-5	ASRLIASGEKLF
TRBV6-2/TRBV6-3	ASSPTGGNRSYNEQF
TRBV6-2/TRBV6-3	ASSWGASTDTQY
TRBV7-9	ASSLRGGGSIETQY
TRBV24-1	ATRDPQKDHPFQNEKLS
TRBV7-2	ASRPGGYEQY
TRBV24-1	ATSELPGLADTYEQY
TRBV6-5	ASSYSWGRTYEKLF
TRBV7-9	ASSLRRGQTEAF
TRBV2	ASSPGTGESQPQH
TRBV5-4	ASSFPGPNSPLH
TRBV20-1	SARGRSTDTQY
TRBV2	ASSESGGAGDTQY
TRBV27	ASKADGPYEQY
TRBV20-1	SAPRATTGLGNEKLF
TRBV6-4	ASSDRDST
TRBV6-5	ASSYSGTGVLETQY
TRBV20-1	SARDFGGPQH
TRBV12-3/TRBV12-4	ASSFGLAGVIGETQY
TRBV7-2	ASEAGEPNEKLF
TRBV18	ASSPSWPTAGELF
TRBV2	ASRRRTGPAEAF
TRBV19	ASSIGRNQPQH
TRBV4-3	ASSPRGGTEAF
TRBV6-2/TRBV6-3	ASNIQGATGELF
TRBV16	ASTRRENTEGF
TRBV18	ASSPQGQVGVLNTEAF
TRBV14	ASSPHLRNSPLH
TRBV19	ASKERFGQF
TRBV11-2	ASSLFVTVLGNEQF
TRBV3-1	ASSQEVSPEAF
TRBV7-9	ASSGRGSEKLF
TRBV30	AWSDGSRGTNYGYT
TRBV29-1	SPGGTQY